Presented here are 13 T cell receptor beta chains from one specimen sequenced in a study of blood T cells in healthy people across ages. The second PCR ran 7 to 11 cycles with a sample-barcoded 5' primer and J-beta primers. TCRdb re-analysed the 5' RACE reads in MiXCR, keeping a single row per CDR3 protein. The data hold about 1.4 million distinct CDR3 sequences, with 45% to 70% observed a single time. The sequenced material came from blood. These receptor sequences come from a man younger than 30 in good health.

This clonotype has more than one count but fewer than ten. The chain combines TRBV20-1 with TRBJ2-1; D is perhaps TRBD1 (6 bases). In germline, CDR1 is DFQATT, CDR2 SNEGSKA (reference sequence). There are 13 residues in the CDR3. The CDR3, as DNA: TGCAAGGGGGAGACCAGCTCCTACAATGAGCAGTTCTTC. The encoded protein is CKGETSSYNEQFF.

V gene TRBV6-2 or TRBV6-3 combines with J gene TRBJ1-6, with 7 bases lining up with TRBD1. V lost 2 bases and J lost 9; bases outside the gene matches: 10. Germline CDR1 MNHEY, CDR2 SVGEGT. CDR3 length: 16 amino acids. CDR3 nucleotides: TGTGCCAGCAGTTACCCGCCGGGACAGCAGCCTTCACCCCTCCACTTT. Its translation is CASSYPPGQQPSPLHF.

This clonotype appeared a single time. V is TRBV20-1 and J is TRBJ2-7; tentatively, D is TRBD2 (5 bases). CDR1 and CDR2 (germline): DFQATT, SNEGSKA (reference sequence). The CDR3 has 15 amino acids. V was cut by 0 bases and J by 4 bases, with 16 bases left in between. CDR3 in DNA: TGCAGTGCTAGAGATTGGGTCCGGGGTAGGTACGAGCAGTACTTC. It codes for CSARDWVRGRYEQYF.

The genes are TRBV7-2 and TRBJ2-1; 8 nucleotides align to TRBD1. Germline V gives CDR1 SGHTA, CDR2 FQGNSA. CDR3 length: 17 residues. Trimming at V came to 3 bases and at J to 5 bases, leaving 12 bases not matched to a gene. CDR3 sequence (DNA): TGTGCCAGCAGCTTCGACAGGGGCCAGAGGAGAAACAATGAGCAGTTCTTC. The encoded protein is CASSFDRGQRRNNEQFF. The full variable domain, completed using reference TRBV7-2 and TRBJ2-1, is GAGVSQSPSNKVTEKGKDVELRCDPISGHTALYWYRQSLGQGLEFLIYFQGNSAPDKSGLPSDRFSAERTGGSVSTLTIQRTQQEDSAVYLCASSFDRGQRRNNEQFFGPGTRLTVL.

The V gene is TRBV5-1, the J gene TRBJ2-1; a weak D match, TRBD2 (6 bases). Trimming cost V 4 bases and J 7 bases, with 27 bases left between them. Germline V gene sequence: CDR1 SGHRS, CDR2 YFSETQ. CDR3 size: 18 residues. The CDR3 bases are TGCGCCAGCAGCCCCCGACGTAGCGGTCCCGCAACGGAGAATGAGCAGTTCTTC. This codes for CASSPRRSGPATENEQFF.

This chain connects TRBV7-9 to TRBJ1-2, with 8 bases identical to TRBD1. Unmatched junction bases numbered 11, after V lost 5 bases and J lost 6 bases. Germline V CDR1 and CDR2: SEHNR, FQNEAQ (reference sequence). This CDR3 is 15 amino acids long. Written as DNA, the CDR3 is TGTGCCAGCAGCCCGCAATCGAAACAGGGGGATGGCTACACCTTC. This encodes CASSPQSKQGDGYTF.

V and J are TRBV30 and TRBJ1-2; D call uncertain. This CDR3 has 10 residues. Germline lookup yields CDR1 GTSNPN and CDR2 SVGIG (reference sequence). Trimming removed 3 bases at V and 6 bases at J, with 5 bases between. The CDR3 bases are TGTGCCTGGAGCCCCGATGGCTACACCTTC. Translation gives CAWSPDGYTF.

This chain joins TRBV28 and TRBJ2-1; 9 bases line up with TRBD2. V lost 3 bases to trimming and J lost 3 bases; unmatched junction nucleotides: 6. CDR1 is MDHEN and CDR2 is SYDVKM in the germline V gene. The length of the CDR3 is 16 residues. CDR3 nucleotides: TGTGCCAGCAGTTTGGGCGGGGGGGCGGTCTACAATGAGCAGTTCTTC. Protein sequence: CASSLGGGAVYNEQFF.

The CDR3 coding sequence is TGTGCCATCAGTGAGCCGCCTAACAGGGCAGATACGCAGTATTTT. Amino acid sequence: CAISEPPNRADTQYF. The chain uses TRBV10-3 and TRBJ2-3; possibly TRBD1 for D (6 bases). The CDR3 runs 15 residues. V shed 2 bases and J shed 4 bases, with 13 bases lying between them. From germline, CDR1 is ENHRY and CDR2 SYGVKD.

The genes are TRBV20-1 and TRBJ2-7, with TRBD1 matching over 9 bases. CDR1 and CDR2 from the germline V gene are DFQATT and SNEGSKA (reference sequence). V lost 4 bases to trimming and J lost 3 bases; unmatched junction nucleotides: 7. This CDR3 is 14 amino acids long. The CDR3 here is CSAKPGQGDYEQYF. DNA of the CDR3: TGCAGTGCTAAACCGGGACAGGGCGACTACGAGCAGTACTTC.

As to this clonotype: At one end the junction does not follow the germline gene, possibly because of a read error. This chain uses TRBV6-6 with TRBJ2-5; 9 nucleotides line up with TRBD1. The J call is in doubt because the DNA end fits TRBJ2-7 better. Per the germline V gene, CDR1 is MNHNY and CDR2 is SVGAGI (reference sequence). This CDR3 has 15 residues. The CDR3 DNA is TGTGCCAGCAGTCCGAGGGACAGGGTCTCCCACGAGCAGTACTTC. This gives the protein CASSPRDRVSHEQYF.

The chain has TRBV10-3 and TRBJ2-5; the match to TRBD2 covers 7 bases. Germline V lookup: CDR1 ENHRY, CDR2 SYGVKD. J lost 5 bases, V lost 4 bases, and 13 bases had no gene match. This CDR3 is built from 16 residues. The CDR3 reads CAISVALAGSSETQYF. In DNA, the CDR3 is TGTGCCATCAGTGTAGCTTTAGCGGGTAGCTCCGAGACCCAGTACTTC.

This clonotype has only a few counts. The CDR3 here is CSAGDLVDTQYF. CDR3 nucleotide sequence: TGCAGCGCCGGGGATTTAGTGGATACGCAGTATTTT. This chain joins TRBV29-1 and TRBJ2-3, with a tentative D call TRBD2 (5 bases). The CDR3 runs 12 residues. V lost 7 bases and J 6 bases, leaving 14 bases between the germline ends. Per germline, CDR1 SQVTM and CDR2 ANQGSEA.